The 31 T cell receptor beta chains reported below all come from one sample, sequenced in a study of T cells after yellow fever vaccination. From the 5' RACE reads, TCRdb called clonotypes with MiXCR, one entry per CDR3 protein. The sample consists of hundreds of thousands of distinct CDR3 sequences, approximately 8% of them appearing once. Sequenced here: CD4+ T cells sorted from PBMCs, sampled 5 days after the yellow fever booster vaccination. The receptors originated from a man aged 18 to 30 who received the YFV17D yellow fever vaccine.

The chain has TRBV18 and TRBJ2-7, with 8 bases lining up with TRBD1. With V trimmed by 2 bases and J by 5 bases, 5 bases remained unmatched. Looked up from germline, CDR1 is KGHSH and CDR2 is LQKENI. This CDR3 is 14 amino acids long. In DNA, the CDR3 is TGTGCCAGCTCACCAGGACAGGGTCGGCACGAGCAGTACTTC. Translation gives CASSPGQGRHEQYF.

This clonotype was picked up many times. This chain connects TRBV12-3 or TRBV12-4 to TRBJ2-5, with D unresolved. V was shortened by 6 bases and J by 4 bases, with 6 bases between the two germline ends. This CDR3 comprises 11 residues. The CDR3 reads CASSLRETQYF. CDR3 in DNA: TGTGCCAGCAGCTTAAGAGAGACCCAGTACTTC.

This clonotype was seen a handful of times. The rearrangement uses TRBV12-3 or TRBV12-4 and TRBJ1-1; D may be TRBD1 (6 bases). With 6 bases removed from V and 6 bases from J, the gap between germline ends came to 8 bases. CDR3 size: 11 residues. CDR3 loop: CASRYRAEAFF. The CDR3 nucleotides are TGTGCCAGCAGGTACAGGGCTGAAGCTTTCTTT.

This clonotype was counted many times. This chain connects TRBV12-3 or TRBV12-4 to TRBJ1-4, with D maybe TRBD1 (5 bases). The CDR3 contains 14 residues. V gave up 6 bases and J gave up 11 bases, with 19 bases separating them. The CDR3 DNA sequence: TGTGCCAGCAGCTTATCTGGCGTGAGGGGTAAACTGTTTTTT. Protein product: CASSLSGVRGKLFF.

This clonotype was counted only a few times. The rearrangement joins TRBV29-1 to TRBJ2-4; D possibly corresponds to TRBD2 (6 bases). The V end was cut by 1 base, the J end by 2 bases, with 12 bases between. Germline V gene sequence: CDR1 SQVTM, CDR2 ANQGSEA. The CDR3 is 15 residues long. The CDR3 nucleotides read TGCAGCGTTGAAGGGGGGGACGGGACCAAAAACATTCAGTACTTC. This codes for CSVEGGDGTKNIQYF.

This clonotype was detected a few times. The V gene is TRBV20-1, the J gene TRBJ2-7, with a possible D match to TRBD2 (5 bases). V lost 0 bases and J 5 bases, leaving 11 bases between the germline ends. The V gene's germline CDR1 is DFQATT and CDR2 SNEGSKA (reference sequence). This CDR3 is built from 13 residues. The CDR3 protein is CSARDRPGNEQYV. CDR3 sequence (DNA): TGCAGTGCTAGAGATCGTCCGGGGAACGAGCAGTACGTC.

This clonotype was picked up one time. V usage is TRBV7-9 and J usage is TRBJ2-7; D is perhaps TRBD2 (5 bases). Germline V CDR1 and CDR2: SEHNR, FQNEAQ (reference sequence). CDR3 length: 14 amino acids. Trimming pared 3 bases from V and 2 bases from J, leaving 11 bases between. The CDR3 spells CASSFPGVPYEQYF. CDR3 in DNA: TGTGCCAGCAGCTTTCCCGGGGTTCCCTACGAGCAGTACTTC.

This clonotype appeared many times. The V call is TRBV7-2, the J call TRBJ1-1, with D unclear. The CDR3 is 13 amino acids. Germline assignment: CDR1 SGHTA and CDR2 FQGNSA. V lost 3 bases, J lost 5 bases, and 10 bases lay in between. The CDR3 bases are TGTGCCAGCAGCTTTTACGGAGGTACTGAAGCTTTCTTT. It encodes CASSFYGGTEAFF.

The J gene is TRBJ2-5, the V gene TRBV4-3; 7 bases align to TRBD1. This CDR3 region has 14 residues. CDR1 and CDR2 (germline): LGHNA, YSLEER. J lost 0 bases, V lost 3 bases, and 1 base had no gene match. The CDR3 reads CASSQGQYQETQYF. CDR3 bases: TGCGCCAGCAGCCAGGGACAGTACCAAGAGACCCAGTACTTC.

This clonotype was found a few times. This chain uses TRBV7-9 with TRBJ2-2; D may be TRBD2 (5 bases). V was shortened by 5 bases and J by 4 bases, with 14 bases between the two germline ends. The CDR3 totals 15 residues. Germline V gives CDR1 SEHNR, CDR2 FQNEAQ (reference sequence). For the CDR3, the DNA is TGTGCCAGCAGCCGGGGTACGGTGGGCACCGGGGAGCTGTTTTTT. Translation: CASSRGTVGTGELFF.

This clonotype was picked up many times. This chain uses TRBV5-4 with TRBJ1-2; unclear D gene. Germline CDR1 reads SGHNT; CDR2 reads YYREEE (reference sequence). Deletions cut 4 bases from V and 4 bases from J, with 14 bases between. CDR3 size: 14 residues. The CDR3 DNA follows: TGTGCCAGCAGCCCCCCCGGCAAGAGCTATGGCTACACCTTC. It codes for CASSPPGKSYGYTF.

The CDR3 loop reads CASTSWGAGTEAFF. The CDR3 region has the DNA TGTGCCAGCACCTCTTGGGGGGCGGGTACTGAAGCTTTCTTT. The J gene is TRBJ1-1, the V gene TRBV7-8, with a tentative D call TRBD1 (6 bases). The CDR3 runs 14 residues. The ends were cut back, 7 bases at V and 5 bases at J, with 17 bases in the middle. The germline V gene encodes CDR1 SGHVS and CDR2 FQNEAQ.

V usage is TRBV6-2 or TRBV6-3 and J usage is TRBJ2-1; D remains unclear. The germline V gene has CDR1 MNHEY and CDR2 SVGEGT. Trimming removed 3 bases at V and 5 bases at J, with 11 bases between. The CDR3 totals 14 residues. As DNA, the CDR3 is TGTGCCAGCAGTTATCAGCTCCAACACAATGAGCAGTTCTTC. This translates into CASSYQLQHNEQFF.

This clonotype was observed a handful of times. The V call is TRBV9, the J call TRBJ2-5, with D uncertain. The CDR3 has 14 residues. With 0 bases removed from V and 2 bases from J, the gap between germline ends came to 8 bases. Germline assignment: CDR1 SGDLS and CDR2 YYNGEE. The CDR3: CASSVVPGQETQYF. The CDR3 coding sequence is TGTGCCAGCAGCGTAGTCCCAGGACAAGAGACCCAGTACTTC.

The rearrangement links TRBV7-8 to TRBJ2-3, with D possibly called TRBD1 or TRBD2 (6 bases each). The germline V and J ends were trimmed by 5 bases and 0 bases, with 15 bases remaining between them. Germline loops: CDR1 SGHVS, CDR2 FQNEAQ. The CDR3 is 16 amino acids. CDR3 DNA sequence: TGTGCCAGCAGCAAGGGGGGTTGGGCTAGCACAGATACGCAGTATTTT. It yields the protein CASSKGGWASTDTQYF.

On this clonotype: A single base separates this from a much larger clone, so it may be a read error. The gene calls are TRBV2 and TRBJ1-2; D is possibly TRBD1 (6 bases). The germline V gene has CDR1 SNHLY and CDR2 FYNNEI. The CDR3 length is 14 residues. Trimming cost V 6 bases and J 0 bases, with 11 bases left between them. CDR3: CASRRDIANYGYTF. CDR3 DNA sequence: TGTGCCAGCAGACGGGACATAGCTAACTATGGCTACACCTTC.

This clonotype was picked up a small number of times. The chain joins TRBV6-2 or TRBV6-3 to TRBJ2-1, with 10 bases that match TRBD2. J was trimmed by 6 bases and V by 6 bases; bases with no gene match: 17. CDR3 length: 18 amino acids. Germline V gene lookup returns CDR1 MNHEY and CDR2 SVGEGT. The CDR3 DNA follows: TGTGCCAGCAGGAGCTCCTTGGGGCTAGCGGGGGAGTTCAATGAGCAGTTCTTC. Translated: CASRSSLGLAGEFNEQFF.

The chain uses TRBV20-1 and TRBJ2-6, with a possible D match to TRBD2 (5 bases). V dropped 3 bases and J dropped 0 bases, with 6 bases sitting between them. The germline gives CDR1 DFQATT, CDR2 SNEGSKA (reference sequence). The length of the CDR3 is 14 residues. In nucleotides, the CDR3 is TGCAGTGCTAGGAGGGCCTCTGGGGCCAACGTCCTGACTTTC. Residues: CSARRASGANVLTF.

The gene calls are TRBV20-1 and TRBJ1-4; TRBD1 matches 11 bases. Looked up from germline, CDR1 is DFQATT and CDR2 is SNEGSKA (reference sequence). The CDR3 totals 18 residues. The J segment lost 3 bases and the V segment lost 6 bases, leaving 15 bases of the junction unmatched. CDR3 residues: CSAAGTGGQVSSNEKLFF. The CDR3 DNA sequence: TGCAGTGCAGCCGGGACAGGGGGTCAAGTTTCTTCTAATGAAAAACTGTTTTTT.

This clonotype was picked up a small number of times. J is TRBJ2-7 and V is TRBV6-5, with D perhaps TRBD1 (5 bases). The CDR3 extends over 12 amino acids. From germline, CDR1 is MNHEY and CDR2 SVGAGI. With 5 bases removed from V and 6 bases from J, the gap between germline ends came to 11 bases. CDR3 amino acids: CASSADTSEQYF. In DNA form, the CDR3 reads TGTGCCAGCAGTGCGGACACCTCCGAGCAGTACTTC.

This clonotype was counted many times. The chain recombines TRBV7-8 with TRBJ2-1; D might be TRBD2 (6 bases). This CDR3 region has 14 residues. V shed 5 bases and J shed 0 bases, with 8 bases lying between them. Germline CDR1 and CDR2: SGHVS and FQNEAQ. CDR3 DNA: TGTGCCAGCAGCCCGGGAGTCTCCTACAATGAGCAGTTCTTC. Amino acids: CASSPGVSYNEQFF. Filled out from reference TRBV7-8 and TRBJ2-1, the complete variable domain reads GAGVSQSPRYKVAKRGQDVALRCDPISGHVSLFWYQQALGQGPEFLTYFQNEAQLDKSGLPSDRFFAERPEGSVSTLKIQRTQQEDSAVYLCASSPGVSYNEQFFGPGTRLTVL.

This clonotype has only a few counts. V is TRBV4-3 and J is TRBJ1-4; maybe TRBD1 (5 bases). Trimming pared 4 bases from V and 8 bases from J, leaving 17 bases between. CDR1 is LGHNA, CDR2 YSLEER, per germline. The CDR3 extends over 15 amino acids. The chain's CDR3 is CASSPGWQGGEKLFF. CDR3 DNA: TGCGCCAGCAGCCCCGGGTGGCAGGGTGGCGAAAAACTGTTTTTT.

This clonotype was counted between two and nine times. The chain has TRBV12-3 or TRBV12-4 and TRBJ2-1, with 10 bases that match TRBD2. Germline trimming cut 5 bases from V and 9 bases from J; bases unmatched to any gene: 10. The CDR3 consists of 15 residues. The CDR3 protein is CASSRASGGWGEQFF. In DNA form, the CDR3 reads TGTGCCAGCAGTAGGGCTAGCGGGGGTTGGGGTGAGCAGTTCTTC.

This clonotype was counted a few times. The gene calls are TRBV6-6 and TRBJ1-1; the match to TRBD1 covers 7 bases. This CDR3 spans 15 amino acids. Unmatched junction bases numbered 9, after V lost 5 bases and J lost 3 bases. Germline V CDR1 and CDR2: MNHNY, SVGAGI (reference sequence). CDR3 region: CASSDRDRGHTEAFF. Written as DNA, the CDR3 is TGTGCCAGCAGTGACCGGGACAGAGGACACACTGAAGCTTTCTTT.

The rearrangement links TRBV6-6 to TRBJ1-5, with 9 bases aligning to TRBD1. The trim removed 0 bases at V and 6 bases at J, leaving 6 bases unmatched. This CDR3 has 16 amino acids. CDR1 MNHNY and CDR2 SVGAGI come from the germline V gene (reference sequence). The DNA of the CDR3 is TGTGCCAGCAGTTACTCGGGACAGGGATGGGGTCAGCCCCAGCATTTT. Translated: CASSYSGQGWGQPQHF.

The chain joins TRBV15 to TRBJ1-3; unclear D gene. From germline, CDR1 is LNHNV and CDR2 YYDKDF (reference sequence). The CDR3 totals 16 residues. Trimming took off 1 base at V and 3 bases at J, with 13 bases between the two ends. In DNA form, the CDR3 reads TGTGCCACCAGCAGAGGTGATCGAGAGAGTGGAAACACCATATATTTT. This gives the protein CATSRGDRESGNTIYF.

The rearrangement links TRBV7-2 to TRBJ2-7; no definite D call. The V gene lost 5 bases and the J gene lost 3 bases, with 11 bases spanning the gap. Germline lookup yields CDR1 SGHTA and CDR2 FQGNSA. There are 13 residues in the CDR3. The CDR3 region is CASSPGVGYEQYF. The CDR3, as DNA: TGTGCCAGCAGCCCCGGCGTCGGCTACGAGCAGTACTTC. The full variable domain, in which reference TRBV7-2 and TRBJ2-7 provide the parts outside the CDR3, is GAGVSQSPSNKVTEKGKDVELRCDPISGHTALYWYRQSLGQGLEFLIYFQGNSAPDKSGLPSDRFSAERTGGSVSTLTIQRTQQEDSAVYLCASSPGVGYEQYFGPGTRLTVT.

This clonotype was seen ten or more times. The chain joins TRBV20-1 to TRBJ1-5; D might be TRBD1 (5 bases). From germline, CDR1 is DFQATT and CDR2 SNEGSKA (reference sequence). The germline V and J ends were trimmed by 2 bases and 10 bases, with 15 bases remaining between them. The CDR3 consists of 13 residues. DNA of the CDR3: TGCAGTGCTAGACCGCAACCAGGGTCCCCCCAGCATTTT. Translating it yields CSARPQPGSPQHF.

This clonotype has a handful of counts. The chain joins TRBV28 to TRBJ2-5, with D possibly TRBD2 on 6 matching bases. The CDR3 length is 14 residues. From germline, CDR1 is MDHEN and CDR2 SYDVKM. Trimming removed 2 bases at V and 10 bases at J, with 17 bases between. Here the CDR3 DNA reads TGTGCCAGCAGTTTAGTCCGTGGGTGGGGGGACCAGTACTTC. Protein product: CASSLVRGWGDQYF.

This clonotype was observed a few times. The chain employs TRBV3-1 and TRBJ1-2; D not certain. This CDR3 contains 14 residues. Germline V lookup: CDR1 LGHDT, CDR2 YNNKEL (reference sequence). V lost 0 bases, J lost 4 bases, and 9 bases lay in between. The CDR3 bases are TGTGCCAGCAGCCAAGAGTCCAGCCTCTATGGCTACACCTTC. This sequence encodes CASSQESSLYGYTF.

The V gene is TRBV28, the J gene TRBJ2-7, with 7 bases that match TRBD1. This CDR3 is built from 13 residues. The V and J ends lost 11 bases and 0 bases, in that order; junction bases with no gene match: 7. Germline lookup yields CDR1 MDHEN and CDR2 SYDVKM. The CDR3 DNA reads TGTGCCGCTGGGACAGCGCTCTCCTACGAGCAGTACGTC. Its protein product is CAAGTALSYEQYV.